These 3 T cell receptor beta chains came from one sample sequenced in a study of T cell responses to AZD1222 COVID-19 vaccine. Clones were sequenced by immunoSEQ multiplex PCR, and TCRdb holds only the in-frame ones, with some missing. This sample has approximately 170,000 clones, with about 91% found just once. Sequenced here: peripheral blood, sampled on day 0 of AZD1222 vaccination. These receptors all come from an adult in good health.

This chain joins TRBV5-1 and TRBJ1-4; maybe TRBD1 (5 bases). V was shortened by 4 bases and J by 4 bases, with 14 bases between the two germline ends. Germline V gene lookup returns CDR1 SGHRS and CDR2 YFSETQ. This CDR3 comprises 15 residues. This CDR3 is CASSLTRAVNEKLFF. CDR3 nucleotides: TGCGCCAGCAGCCTGACCAGGGCCGTTAATGAAAAACTGTTTTTT.

This clone was observed a single time. The chain carries TRBV28 and TRBJ2-3; 7 positions match TRBD2. The trim removed 2 bases at V and 1 base at J, leaving 6 bases unmatched. There are 16 residues in the CDR3. Germline CDR1 MDHEN, CDR2 SYDVKM. CDR3 loop: CASSLGLADGTDTQYF. The CDR3 bases are TGTGCCAGCAGTTTAGGTCTAGCGGACGGCACAGATACGCAGTATTTT.

V usage is TRBV27 and J usage is TRBJ2-1; TRBD1 is a possible D gene (6 bases). This CDR3 spans 12 amino acids. Germline V gives CDR1 MNHEY, CDR2 SMNVEV (reference sequence). The V end was cut by 6 bases, the J end by 4 bases, with 7 bases between. The CDR3 DNA reads as TGTGCCAGCAGAGACAGGTACAATGAGCAGTTCTTC. It specifies CASRDRYNEQFF.